Given below is one T cell receptor (beta chain) in context. Its target is unknown. Produced via immunoSEQ multiplex PCR; TCRdb's table is partial and in-frame only. The table includes roughly 100,000 clones, about 78% detected once. The source of the sample is a study of Ad26.COV2.S vaccination and SARS-CoV-2 variants. Study results and caveats: Whether participants received vaccine or placebo, their non-spike TCR breadth was similar. It is possible that the TCR breadth and depth analyses underestimated the total T cell responses. Once vaccination had occurred, spike-specific CD8+ and CD4+ T cell responses reportedly showed substantial breadth. Recipients given vaccine exceeded placebo recipients in spike-specific TCR breadth.

The origin of this receptor is a human donor who had recovered from COVID-19. The sequencing used peripheral blood, collected after recovery from COVID-19.

The CDR3 nucleotides read TGTGCCAGCAAGAAAGGGGGCGGCTCACCCCTCCACTTT. Protein: CASKKGGGSPLHF. The chain combines TRBV28 with TRBJ1-6, with 7 bases lining up with TRBD1. Trimming at V came to 7 bases and at J to 10 bases, leaving 7 bases not matched to a gene. Germline loops: CDR1 MDHEN, CDR2 SYDVKM. The length of the CDR3 is 13 residues.